This T cell receptor beta chain was sequenced in a study of shared clonotypes between healthy human individuals. Study overall: Serving as donors were two women and three men, whose ages spanned 18 to 49.

This clone was counted many times. The repertoire was sequenced with immunoSEQ multiplex PCR; TCRdb's copy has only in-frame clones and lacks some. The table lists fewer than 350,000 clones, around 90% of them singletons. This TCR derives from a man aged 18-30 years in good health. Sequencing used memory CD8+ T cells sorted from blood. Subset denoted: CD45RO+ cells pooled with CCR7-negative TemRA cells.

The CDR3 nucleotides are TGTGCTAGTGGTTTGGATCAGTTACCTGGAAACACCATATATTTT. It is translated as CASGLDQLPGNTIYF. J is TRBJ1-3 and V is TRBV12-5; D not resolved. The CDR3 totals 15 residues. CDR1 and CDR2 (germline): LGHNT, FRNRAP. The ends were cut back, 1 base at V and 2 bases at J, with 9 bases in the middle. The full variable domain, rest sourced from reference TRBV12-5 and TRBJ1-3, is DARVTQTPRHKVTEMGQEVTMRCQPILGHNTVFWYRQTMMQGLELLAYFRNRAPLDDSGMPKDRFSAEMPDATLATLKIQPSEPRDSAVYFCASGLDQLPGNTIYFGEGSWLTVV.